This TCR beta chain was recorded in a study of cytomegalovirus exposure and HLA in healthy donors (dated by TCRdb to 2016 to 2017). In terms of the full investigation: According to a later analysis, the roughly 120 validation repertoires were produced on the same platform as the roughly 700 repertoires of the first cohort. The study was designed to test whether signatures of past pathogen exposure could be identified by cataloging public T cell receptors. In addition to the first cohort of approximately 650 subjects, a separate validation cohort of 130 or so different subjects was used. The study combined high-throughput TCR immunosequencing, statistical association of individual TCRs with disease status, and machine learning to predict cytomegalovirus infection status.

Library prep was done by the immunoSEQ multiplex PCR assay. From the authors' description of their analysis: A statistical classification framework was built for diagnosing cytomegalovirus status from the catalog of TCR beta chain sequences. TCRdb carries this immuneACCESS record with in-frame sequences only. Its versions omit some clonotypes, under half of them owing to an unresolved V gene in the studies checked, with the rest unexplained. V and J calls and clone size are those listed in that table; D and trimming were worked out from the DNA. The sample data list about 140,000 clones, and around four fifths of these were observed just once. The ten largest clones represent under 1.5% of the sample. Points the paper makes about the study in general: Most TCR sequences were observed very rarely across donors, whereas some public TCRs were present in many individuals. Subsequent analysis determined that TCRs grouped into clusters in the first cohort also showed a tendency toward co-occurrence across the approximately 120 validation repertoires, and 94% of cluster scores exceeded 0. The study listed 164 TCR beta chains as associated with cytomegalovirus. All 120 or so repertoires were used to score co-occurrence in the validation cohort in a later analysis, because that analysis had no HLA typing for the cohort. According to the authors, the approach could potentially be generalized to other disease states and immunological phenotypes. Cytomegalovirus status was reported to be diagnosed by the classifier with high specificity and sensitivity in both the original and validation cohorts. Three of the identified cytomegalovirus-associated TCR beta chains were confirmed in vitro to be specific for cytomegalovirus antigens.

Note on this clone: Its antigen remains undetermined. No quality values exist for individual bases; no much larger clone is one base distant.

Counted from cysteine to phenylalanine, this CDR3 has 12 amino acids. The CDR3 DNA has 36 bases and is translated from base 1. V sheds 3 bases and J sheds 5 bases, leaving 8 bases between their ends. The germline V gene provides CDR1 MNHNS and CDR2 SASEGT. The donors were included in the validation cohort of some 120 subjects, a group kept apart from the roughly 680-subject first cohort. The sequenced material came from PBMCs. The receptor was isolated from a woman in her twenties or thirties in good health and CMV-seronegative. The sequence links TRBV6-1 to TRBJ2-7, with a weak D call of TRBD1 (6 bases match). The nucleotide sequence reads as follows: TGTGCCAGCAGTGAGTCAGGGGACGAGCAGTACTTC. This translates into CASSESGDEQYF.